The 21 T cell receptor beta chains below all came from one sample that was sequenced in a study of PD-1 blockade in classical Hodgkin lymphoma. The protocol was immunoSEQ multiplex PCR, while the TCRdb copy is restricted to in-frame clones and leaves out a portion. The data show more than 20,000 clones, around 80% seen once. Each patient's relapse followed autologous stem cell transplantation, and brentuximab vedotin exposure varied. The sequencing here drew on peripheral blood mononuclear cells (PBMCs), taken before the second cycle of nivolumab. All receptors derive from a human donor with classical Hodgkin lymphoma.

This rearrangement joins TRBV2 to TRBJ2-5; 7 nucleotides match TRBD2. The length of the CDR3 is 14 residues. Losses at the gene ends were 4 bases for V and 1 base for J; bases not matched to a gene: 3. CDR1 and CDR2 (germline): SNHLY, FYNNEI. In DNA, the CDR3 is TGTGCCAGCAGTGTGGGGGGGGGCCAAGAGACCCAGTACTTC. It translates to CASSVGGGQETQYF.

This sequence joins TRBV14 and TRBJ2-7; D possibly corresponds to TRBD2 (7 bases). V shed 3 bases and J shed 1 base, with 19 bases lying between them. The length of the CDR3 is 17 residues. Germline V lookup: CDR1 SGHDN, CDR2 FVKESK. Here the CDR3 DNA reads TGTGCCAGCAGCCACGGTCCCCCGGGGGGCTTTTCCTACGAGCAGTACGTC. It yields the protein CASSHGPPGGFSYEQYV.

The chain joins TRBV5-6 to TRBJ1-2, with D unclear. The germline CDR1 and CDR2 sequences are SGHDT and YYEEEE. The CDR3 runs 11 residues. V shed 0 bases and J shed 3 bases, with 0 bases lying between them. CDR3 loop: CASSLDYGYTF. CDR3 sequence (DNA): TGTGCCAGCAGCTTGGACTATGGCTACACCTTC. Looking up the rest from reference TRBV5-6 and TRBJ1-2 gives the full variable domain: DAGVTQSPTHLIKTRGQQVTLRCSPKSGHDTVSWYQQALGQGPQFIFQYYEEEERQRGNFPDRFSGHQFPNYSSELNVNALLLGDSALYLCASSLDYGYTFGSGTRLTVV.

This clone was counted once. The rearrangement links TRBV28 to TRBJ2-1, with D perhaps matching TRBD2 (6 bases). V gave up 7 bases and J gave up 2 bases, with 9 bases separating them. The CDR3 is 13 amino acids. The germline V gene has CDR1 MDHEN and CDR2 SYDVKM. The CDR3 spells CASKGGAYNEQFF. The CDR3 DNA sequence: TGTGCCAGCAAGGGCGGGGCCTACAATGAGCAGTTCTTC.

This clone has a handful of counts. The chain recombines TRBV5-6 with TRBJ1-5, with TRBD1 matching 7 bases. Germline CDR1 reads SGHDT; CDR2 reads YYEEEE. The CDR3 extends over 15 amino acids. With V trimmed by 3 bases and J by 4 bases, 7 bases remained unmatched. CDR3 residues: CASSSFDRENQPQHF. In nucleotides, the CDR3 is TGTGCCAGCAGCTCATTCGACAGGGAGAATCAGCCCCAGCATTTT.

The rearrangement joins TRBV13 to TRBJ1-3, with D hard to call. The germline gives CDR1 PRHDT, CDR2 FYEKMQ (reference sequence). CDR3 size: 16 residues. The V end was cut by 5 bases, the J end by 0 bases, with 14 bases between. The CDR3 spells CASSAVKKFSGNTIYF. The CDR3 DNA reads TGTGCCAGCAGCGCCGTAAAGAAGTTCTCTGGAAACACCATATATTTT.

The V and J genes are TRBV19 and TRBJ2-7, with TRBD1 identical over 10 bases. CDR3 length: 15 amino acids. Unmatched junction bases numbered 11, after V lost 3 bases and J lost 9 bases. Germline V gene lookup returns CDR1 LNHDA and CDR2 SQIVND (reference sequence). This chain's CDR3 is CASSIGRQGATAQYF. The CDR3 DNA follows: TGTGCCAGTAGTATTGGACGACAGGGGGCCACGGCGCAGTACTTC. The entire variable domain, with the rest obtained from reference TRBV19 and TRBJ2-7, is as follows: DGGITQSPKYLFRKEGQNVTLSCEQNLNHDAMYWYRQDPGQGLRLIYYSQIVNDFQKGDIAEGYSVSREKKESFPLTVTSAQKNPTAFYLCASSIGRQGATAQYFGPGTRLTVT.

J is TRBJ2-1 and V is TRBV27; TRBD2 agrees at 13 bases. CDR3 size: 18 residues. Germline lookup yields CDR1 MNHEY and CDR2 SMNVEV (reference sequence). After removal of 8 bases from V and 0 bases from J, the junction contained 10 bases not matched to a gene. The CDR3 loop reads CASLGLAGAFSSYNEQFF. The CDR3 bases are TGTGCCAGCCTCGGACTAGCGGGAGCCTTCAGCTCCTACAATGAGCAGTTCTTC.

In DNA form, the CDR3 reads TGTGCCAGCTCACCACGAGGGGACAGGGGAGACTCTAGCACAGATACGCAGTATTTT. Encoded protein: CASSPRGDRGDSSTDTQYF. This rearrangement joins TRBV18 to TRBJ2-3; 10 nucleotides align to TRBD1. Germline assignment: CDR1 KGHSH and CDR2 LQKENI. The trim removed 1 base at V and 0 bases at J, leaving 10 bases unmatched. CDR3 size: 19 residues.

The count of this clone is one. The chain links TRBV10-3 to TRBJ2-3; 8 nucleotides align to TRBD2. This CDR3 region has 13 residues. After removal of 2 bases from V and 7 bases from J, the junction contained 2 bases not matched to a gene. Per germline, CDR1 ENHRY and CDR2 SYGVKD. CDR3 loop: CAISEREGYTQYF. CDR3 in DNA: TGTGCCATCAGTGAGCGGGAGGGGTATACGCAGTATTTT.

This clone was seen more than once but under ten times. This sequence joins TRBV10-3 and TRBJ1-6; D gene unclear. In germline, CDR1 is ENHRY, CDR2 SYGVKD. The V and J ends lost 7 bases and 6 bases respectively, with 10 bases between them. The CDR3 covers 13 residues. The chain's CDR3 is CAITARLNSPLHF. For the CDR3, the DNA is TGTGCCATCACGGCCAGACTTAATTCACCCCTCCACTTT.

V and J are TRBV5-6 and TRBJ1-4; TRBD1 aligns across 8 bases. The trim removed 6 bases at V and 7 bases at J, leaving 8 bases unmatched. The CDR3 is made up of 14 amino acids. Germline V gene lookup returns CDR1 SGHDT and CDR2 YYEEEE. CDR3 amino acids: CASTVQGGGEKLFF. The DNA of the CDR3 is TGTGCCAGCACCGTACAGGGGGGAGGTGAAAAACTGTTTTTT.

The V call is TRBV7-2, the J call TRBJ2-1; D tentatively reads TRBD1 or TRBD2 (6 bases each). CDR3 length: 14 amino acids. CDR1 is SGHTA and CDR2 is FQGNSA in the germline V gene. V was shortened by 1 base and J by 9 bases, with 13 bases between the two germline ends. The CDR3, as DNA: TGTGCCAGCAGCTTAGGGGGATGGGGGGCTGAGCAGTTCTTC. Translated: CASSLGGWGAEQFF.

This clone showed up just once. The genes are TRBV11-2 and TRBJ2-3, with 9 bases lining up with TRBD1. The trim removed 0 bases at V and 7 bases at J, leaving 8 bases unmatched. CDR3 length: 16 residues. The germline V gene has CDR1 SGHAT and CDR2 FQNNGV. CDR3 protein: CASSLEGTGGRNTQYF. CDR3 nucleotide sequence: TGTGCCAGCAGCTTAGAGGGAACAGGGGGCAGGAATACGCAGTATTTT.

This clone was seen just once. The chain recombines TRBV5-8 with TRBJ2-7, with D unclear. V dropped 0 bases and J dropped 8 bases, with 6 bases sitting between them. Per germline, CDR1 SGHTS and CDR2 YDEGEE. This CDR3 has 11 residues. CDR3 loop: CASSLGEKQYF. The CDR3, as DNA: TGTGCCAGCAGCTTGGGTGAGAAGCAGTACTTC.

The chain has TRBV27 and TRBJ1-3; TRBD1 might be the D (5 bases). The CDR3 spans 13 residues. Trimming removed 8 bases from V and 1 base from J, with 9 bases in between. Germline assignment: CDR1 MNHEY and CDR2 SMNVEV (reference sequence). DNA for the CDR3: TGTGCCAGCCGCCGGGGGTCTGGAAACACCATATATTTT. It translates to CASRRGSGNTIYF.

This chain uses TRBV5-1 with TRBJ1-3; D gene ambiguous. The CDR3 covers 15 residues. V lost 6 bases to trimming and J lost 0 bases, with 13 bases between them. Germline V gene lookup returns CDR1 SGHRS and CDR2 YFSETQ. This chain's CDR3 is CASTPGRSSGNTIYF. CDR3 DNA sequence: TGCGCCAGCACCCCCGGCCGAAGCTCTGGAAACACCATATATTTT.

The chain carries TRBV30 and TRBJ2-7; 8 bases are shared with TRBD2. Germline V CDR1 and CDR2: GTSNPN, SVGIG (reference sequence). The CDR3 has 16 residues. The V gene end was trimmed by 0 bases and the J gene end by 0 bases; junction bases not matched to a gene: 7. This CDR3 is CAWSVRASGSSYEQYF. The CDR3 DNA reads TGTGCCTGGAGTGTACGGGCTAGCGGGTCCTCCTACGAGCAGTACTTC.

The CDR3 protein is CASTLPGALGYTF. The DNA of the CDR3 is TGTGCCAGTACCTTACCGGGAGCTTTGGGATACACCTTC. V is TRBV19 and J is TRBJ1-2; D not resolved. The CDR3 covers 13 residues. V lost 7 bases and J 11 bases, leaving 20 bases between the germline ends. Per the germline V gene, CDR1 is LNHDA and CDR2 is SQIVND (reference sequence).

Sample share makes this clone medium-sized. The gene calls are TRBV27 and TRBJ1-4, with 7 bases that match TRBD1. Germline V lookup: CDR1 MNHEY, CDR2 SMNVEV (reference sequence). Trimming took 4 bases from V and 8 from J; bases not matched to a gene: 10. The CDR3 spans 15 residues. CDR3 DNA sequence: TGTGCCAGCAGTTCAGGACAGGTCAGAGGAGAAAAACTGTTTTTT. It codes for CASSSGQVRGEKLFF.

Comments on this clone: Additional DNA sequences in this sample encode the identical CDR3. This chain joins TRBV9 and TRBJ1-4; tentative D call: TRBD1 (5 bases). V lost 1 base and J lost 2, with 6 bases in between. CDR1 is SGDLS, CDR2 YYNGEE, per germline. The CDR3 runs 14 residues. The CDR3 reads CASSVSGTNEKLFF. CDR3 in DNA: TGTGCCAGCAGCGTATCAGGGACTAATGAAAAACTGTTTTTT.